The clone carrying this T cell receptor (beta chain) has just a few counts. This sample is drawn from a study of blood T cell repertoires in COVID-19. Study-level information: Sources were T cells, B-cell-depleted T cells, or PBMCs; the material itself was cDNA or gDNA.

Measured with immunoSEQ multiplex PCR; TCRdb has only the in-frame clones, and not every one. The sample shows about 330,000 clones, approximately 90% of them seen only once. The CDR3 length is 15 residues. Germline values: CDR1 SGHTS, CDR2 YDEGEE. V shed 5 bases and J shed 3 bases, with 15 bases lying between them. This receptor was identified in a man aged 25 to 45 with COVID-19, enrolled during active disease. Material: peripheral blood. V is TRBV5-8 and J is TRBJ1-5, with D possibly TRBD1 on 6 matching bases. The CDR3 nucleotides are TGTGCCAGCAGTCACGGGACATCCAACAATCAGCCCCAGCATTTT. Its translation is CASSHGTSNNQPQHF.